The clone carrying this T cell receptor beta chain has only one observation. The data were taken from a study of cytomegalovirus exposure and HLA in healthy donors. Germline V CDR1 and CDR2: MDHEN, SYDVKM. Trimming took 3 bases from V and 5 from J; bases not matched to a gene: 9. The CDR3 runs to 17 residues. Both 60 Vbeta primers and 13 Jbeta primers went into the PCR. Generated by immunoSEQ multiplex PCR, the TCRdb table keeps only in-frame clones and is missing some. The sample records approximately 130,000 clones, 65% to 90% being singletons. This TCR derives from a woman aged 40 to 50 in good health and CMV-seronegative. The chain is built from TRBV28 and TRBJ2-1; the match to TRBD2 covers 11 bases. Sequenced input: PBMCs. CDR3 in amino acids: CASSLLPGLAENNEQFF. CDR3 in DNA: TGTGCCAGCAGTTTGTTACCGGGACTAGCGGAAAACAATGAGCAGTTCTTC.